This is a list of T cell receptor beta chains from one sample in a study of control samples from healthy donors and cancer patients. TCRdb's table, derived via immunoSEQ multiplex PCR, lists solely in-frame clones and lacks some. The top ten clones hold 4.5% to 7% of a sample with about 120,000 clones, around 90% of them seen once. Sequencing was performed on blood. These receptors originate from a man between 18 and 35 years old in good health. CDR3s include the opening cysteine and the closing phenylalanine or tryptophan. The order of the fields is V gene, CDR3 protein.

TRBV24-1 | CATSDKAGSGGADTQYF
TRBV5-1 | CASSYEGGAAEAFF
TRBV6-2/TRBV6-3 | CASSYPGHLPSYNEQFF
TRBV6-5 | CASSPTGTSTEAFF
TRBV6-4 | CASSDPRGGVNEQFF
TRBV7-2 | CASSLHYVGAGANVLTF
TRBV9 | CASSFGTSGGLSTDTQYF
TRBV6-6 | CASGVPLQETQYF
TRBV13 | CASRTRGITSDGYTF
TRBV4-1 | CASSQPAPDRGRLTTGELFF
TRBV9 | CASSVSTRPSNYGYTF
TRBV30 | CAWGGEYGEQFF
TRBV18 | CASSPITGLWAPGTEAFF
TRBV9 | CASTQGGLGYTF
TRBV12-3/TRBV12-4 | CASRWGTEELFF
TRBV9 | CASGGSGELFF
TRBV5-4 | CASSSGPPGQGVSGANVLTF
TRBV27 | CASSLRELAGYNEQFF
TRBV12-3/TRBV12-4 | CASRSRVGYTF
TRBV29-1 | CSVRDRGVGQPQHF
TRBV29-1 | CSAKTPGLRHNEQFF
TRBV5-6 | CASSFEATQYF
TRBV4-1 | CASSQVRRGNEKLFF
TRBV10-3 | CAISEGGSGNTIYF
TRBV11-1 | CASSLLGNEQFF
TRBV2 | CASAVQENTGELFF
TRBV5-1 | CASSFGTDQETQYF
TRBV10-3 | CAISETDSPLHF
TRBV6-2/TRBV6-3 | CASSYGLSTDTQYF
TRBV7-2 | CASSLEGGDLYGYTF
TRBV29-1 | CSVVLSSYEQYF
TRBV5-6 | CASSFLIRQETQYF
TRBV29-1 | CSGGQGEGTEAFF
TRBV6-5 | CTSSYSTQGGYGYTF
TRBV2 | CASSSGGQLVDTEAFF
TRBV19 | CASSIEATVAGNTIYF
TRBV12-5 | CASDFRDIHNSPLHF
TRBV7-3 | CASSLRGLGQFRETQYF
TRBV4-1 | CASSQAPGTGGEQYF
TRBV2 | CASSQNRGETQYF